The 23 T cell receptor beta chains below come from one sample, sequenced in a study of blood T cells in healthy people across ages (dated by TCRdb to between 2015 and 2016). Libraries were prepared through 5' RACE. Sequencing used an Illumina HiSeq 2500. A second PCR of about 7 to 12 cycles was performed with a sample-barcoded 5' primer and a J-beta primer mix. The public reads were reanalyzed by TCRdb: fastp trimming at Q25, MiXCR alignment, in-frame beta chains only. Each record represents a unique CDR3 protein, reported with the most common genes and DNA among its rows. This sample lists about 560,000 distinct CDR3 sequences; 27% were detected once. The ten largest clones capture roughly 3.5% of the sample. A further study also used this sample, focusing on T cells of mothers and their children.

Source material: blood. The receptors here all came from a boy aged 2-15 years in good health.

The chain links TRBV7-9 to TRBJ1-2, with no clear D. Germline V lookup: CDR1 SEHNR, CDR2 FQNEAQ (reference sequence). CDR3 length: 15 residues. The V and J ends lost 5 bases and 1 base respectively, with 14 bases between them. CDR3 in amino acids: CASSAPAENNYGYTF. In DNA, the CDR3 is TGTGCCAGCAGCGCCCCCGCGGAGAATAACTATGGCTACACCTTC.

There are a few counts of this clonotype. The chain combines TRBV6-1 with TRBJ1-6, with D hard to call. The germline CDR1 and CDR2 sequences are MNHNS and SASEGT. V was clipped by 6 bases and J by 8 bases, with 17 bases between them. This CDR3 is built from 15 residues. The CDR3 is CASRPGSFLHSPLHF. Here the CDR3 DNA reads TGTGCCAGCAGGCCCGGGTCCTTTCTTCATTCACCCCTCCACTTT.

The count of this clonotype is one. The V call is TRBV20-1, the J call TRBJ1-5, with D possibly matching TRBD1 (5 bases). The germline V and J ends were trimmed by 0 bases and 6 bases, with 15 bases remaining between them. Germline loops: CDR1 DFQATT, CDR2 SNEGSKA (reference sequence). The CDR3 consists of 15 residues. CDR3 loop: CSARDQTGTGQPQHF. Here the CDR3 DNA reads TGCAGTGCTAGAGATCAAACAGGTACCGGTCAGCCCCAGCATTTT.

About this clonotype itself: This may stem from a read error, because a much larger clone lies one nucleotide away. This sequence joins TRBV4-3 and TRBJ2-1; 16 bases match TRBD2. Germline CDR1 LGHNA, CDR2 YSLEER. The V and J ends lost 3 bases and 8 bases, in that order; junction bases with no gene match: 1. The CDR3 covers 15 residues. The CDR3 region has the DNA TGCGCCAGCAGCCAGGGACTAGCGGGAGGGGATGAGCAGTTCTTC. This codes for CASSQGLAGGDEQFF.

The V and J genes are TRBV4-1 and TRBJ2-7; D is undetermined. The CDR3 loop spans 15 amino acids. V lost 4 bases and J 5 bases, leaving 18 bases between the germline ends. Germline lookup yields CDR1 MGHRA and CDR2 YSYEKL. The DNA of the CDR3 is TGCGCCAGCAGCCGCCGTCAGGACCCAGGCCACGAGCAGTACTTC. Residues: CASSRRQDPGHEQYF.

This clonotype was seen more than once but under ten times. The chain links TRBV14 to TRBJ2-3; TRBD2 matches 12 bases. Germline loops: CDR1 SGHDN, CDR2 FVKESK. V lost 4 bases, J lost 9 bases, and 8 bases stayed unmatched. The CDR3 loop spans 15 amino acids. CDR3 amino acids: CASSPGLAGYETQYF. The CDR3 nucleotides are TGTGCCAGCAGCCCCGGACTAGCGGGGTATGAGACGCAGTATTTT.

This clonotype was seen a handful of times. The chain is built from TRBV9 and TRBJ2-3; tentatively, D is TRBD2 (5 bases). CDR3 size: 15 residues. The germline CDR1 and CDR2 sequences are SGDLS and YYNGEE. The ends were cut back, 2 bases at V and 0 bases at J, with 10 bases in the middle. The CDR3 region has the DNA TGTGCCAGCAGCGTGAGCGGTAAAAGCACAGATACGCAGTATTTT. Translation: CASSVSGKSTDTQYF.

The table lists this clonotype with a few counts. The CDR3 loop reads CAWSPGSSTEAFF. The CDR3 bases are TGTGCCTGGAGCCCAGGGAGTAGCACTGAAGCTTTCTTT. The chain couples TRBV30 to TRBJ1-1, with D tentatively TRBD1 (5 bases). The V end was cut by 3 bases, the J end by 4 bases, with 12 bases between. The CDR3 runs 13 residues. Per the germline V gene, CDR1 is GTSNPN and CDR2 is SVGIG (reference sequence).

This clonotype was counted between two and nine times. The rearrangement links TRBV6-1 to TRBJ1-2, with D tentatively TRBD1 (6 bases). Germline CDR1 is MNHNS and CDR2 is SASEGT. The V end lost 5 bases, the J end lost 0 bases, and 16 bases lay between the germline ends. The CDR3 runs 16 residues. The CDR3 sequence is CASSRGLQGTNYGYTF. CDR3 nucleotides: TGTGCCAGCAGTCGAGGCCTACAGGGAACTAACTATGGCTACACCTTC.

This rearrangement joins TRBV20-1 to TRBJ1-1, with 7 bases identical to TRBD1. The V and J ends lost 6 bases and 4 bases, in that order; junction bases with no gene match: 14. The CDR3 consists of 15 residues. The V gene's germline CDR1 is DFQATT and CDR2 SNEGSKA (reference sequence). CDR3 sequence (DNA): TGCAGTGCGAAACAGGGGCCCATCGGGGGCACTGAAGCTTTCTTT. It specifies CSAKQGPIGGTEAFF.

This clonotype came up once. V usage is TRBV30 and J usage is TRBJ2-7; no reliable D call. Trimming took off 2 bases at V and 4 bases at J, with 12 bases between the two ends. CDR1 GTSNPN and CDR2 SVGIG come from the germline V gene (reference sequence). This CDR3 has 13 amino acids. The CDR3 loop is CAWSPSLGYEQYF. The DNA for the CDR3 is TGTGCCTGGAGTCCCAGTTTAGGGTACGAGCAGTACTTC.

This clonotype occurred a few times. The genes are TRBV12-3 or TRBV12-4 and TRBJ2-5; D gene unclear. With the DNA end fitting TRBJ2-7 better, the J assignment may be wrong. The CDR3 covers 14 residues. The CDR3 sequence is CASSLYQPGYEQYF. CDR3 DNA sequence: TGTGCCAGCAGCCTTTACCAGCCAGGATACGAGCAGTACTTC.

This clonotype was recorded a few times. The V and J genes are TRBV30 and TRBJ2-1, with D possibly TRBD2 on 6 matching bases. This CDR3 comprises 15 residues. Trimming removed 0 bases at V and 2 bases at J, with 11 bases between. The germline gives CDR1 GTSNPN, CDR2 SVGIG (reference sequence). In DNA form, the CDR3 reads TGTGCCTGGAGTGTAGGGCTAGCGCCCTACAATGAGCAGTTCTTC. It specifies CAWSVGLAPYNEQFF.

This clonotype has only a few counts. The rearrangement uses TRBV10-3 and TRBJ1-1; 7 nucleotides line up with TRBD1. CDR1 is ENHRY, CDR2 SYGVKD, per germline. CDR3 length equals 14 residues. The trim removed 0 bases at V and 5 bases at J, leaving 3 bases unmatched. CDR3 in DNA: TGTGCCATCAGTGAGTCGCACAGGGGAACTGAAGCTTTCTTT. Translation gives CAISESHRGTEAFF.

The chain carries TRBV10-3 and TRBJ1-2; TRBD1 aligns across 9 bases. This CDR3 is 15 amino acids long. J was trimmed by 6 bases and V by 7 bases; bases with no gene match: 12. Germline CDR1 is ENHRY and CDR2 is SYGVKD. The CDR3 DNA sequence: TGTGCCATCACTAGGACAGGGGATCGGAGCGATGGCTACACCTTC. It yields the protein CAITRTGDRSDGYTF.

In its sample, this clonotype was seen a few times. J is TRBJ2-5 and V is TRBV18, with D tentatively TRBD1 or TRBD2 (5 bases each). The CDR3 consists of 13 residues. The V gene lost 6 bases and the J gene lost 4 bases, with 12 bases spanning the gap. Per the germline V gene, CDR1 is KGHSH and CDR2 is LQKENI. The CDR3 reads CASSLGERETQYF. CDR3 DNA: TGTGCCAGCTCCTTGGGGGAGCGAGAGACCCAGTACTTC.

In its sample, this clonotype was seen a few times. The rearrangement uses TRBV12-3 or TRBV12-4 and TRBJ2-1; a possible D gene is TRBD1 (5 bases). The better agreement between TRBJ2-7 and the DNA end casts doubt on the J call. The CDR3 is made up of 14 amino acids. The CDR3 loop reads CASSLVGVAYEQYF. CDR3 coding DNA: TGTGCCAGCAGTTTAGTAGGGGTCGCCTACGAGCAGTACTTC.

The chain joins TRBV28 to TRBJ1-2; a weak D match, TRBD1 (6 bases). Germline V CDR1 and CDR2: MDHEN, SYDVKM. Trimming pared 9 bases from V and 4 bases from J, leaving 12 bases between. CDR3 length equals 12 residues. The CDR3 spells CASKTGPYGYTF. The CDR3 coding sequence is TGTGCCAGTAAAACAGGGCCCTATGGCTACACCTTC.

This clonotype was counted between two and nine times. V gene TRBV20-1 combines with J gene TRBJ2-5; D remains unclear. Matching the DNA end better, TRBJ2-7 makes the J call doubtful. The CDR3 length is 13 residues. Germline-derived CDR1 and CDR2 are DFQATT and SNEGSKA (reference sequence). The CDR3 DNA is TGCAGTGCTAGTCTCCTCGACCGCTACGAGCAGTACTTC. Protein sequence: CSASLLDRYEQYF.

V is TRBV9 and J is TRBJ2-5; 9 bases agree with TRBD2. The J call may be faulty, since TRBJ2-1 better matches the DNA end. CDR1 and CDR2 from the germline V gene are SGDLS and YYNGEE. The CDR3 runs to 15 residues. CDR3 amino acids: CASSVDSGSYNEQFF. The CDR3 DNA sequence: TGTGCCAGCAGCGTAGATAGCGGGAGTTACAATGAGCAGTTCTTC.

This chain uses TRBV11-2 with TRBJ1-6; D not certain. CDR1 and CDR2 from the germline V gene are SGHAT and FQNNGV. The CDR3 contains 16 residues. V lost 5 bases, J lost 4 bases, and 15 bases lay in between. The CDR3 loop is CASSPISAGYNSPLHF. The CDR3 nucleotides are TGTGCCAGCAGCCCTATTAGTGCGGGGTATAATTCACCCCTCCACTTT.

This clonotype has a handful of counts. J is TRBJ2-5 and V is TRBV13, with TRBD2 matching 14 bases. Trimming removed 4 bases from V and 5 bases from J; junction bases left unmatched: 6. CDR3 size: 16 residues. CDR1 is PRHDT, CDR2 FYEKMQ, per germline (reference sequence). CDR3 protein: CASSSTSGRAKETQYF. For the CDR3, the DNA is TGTGCCAGCAGCTCGACTAGCGGGAGGGCCAAGGAGACCCAGTACTTC.

This clonotype was seen a handful of times. The chain is built from TRBV12-3 or TRBV12-4 and TRBJ2-2; TRBD2 is a possible D gene (5 bases). This CDR3 region has 15 residues. The V end was cut by 6 bases, the J end by 0 bases, with 11 bases between. CDR3 nucleotide sequence: TGTGCCAGCAGGGTCAGCGGAGCGAACACCGGGGAGCTGTTTTTT. This gives the protein CASRVSGANTGELFF.